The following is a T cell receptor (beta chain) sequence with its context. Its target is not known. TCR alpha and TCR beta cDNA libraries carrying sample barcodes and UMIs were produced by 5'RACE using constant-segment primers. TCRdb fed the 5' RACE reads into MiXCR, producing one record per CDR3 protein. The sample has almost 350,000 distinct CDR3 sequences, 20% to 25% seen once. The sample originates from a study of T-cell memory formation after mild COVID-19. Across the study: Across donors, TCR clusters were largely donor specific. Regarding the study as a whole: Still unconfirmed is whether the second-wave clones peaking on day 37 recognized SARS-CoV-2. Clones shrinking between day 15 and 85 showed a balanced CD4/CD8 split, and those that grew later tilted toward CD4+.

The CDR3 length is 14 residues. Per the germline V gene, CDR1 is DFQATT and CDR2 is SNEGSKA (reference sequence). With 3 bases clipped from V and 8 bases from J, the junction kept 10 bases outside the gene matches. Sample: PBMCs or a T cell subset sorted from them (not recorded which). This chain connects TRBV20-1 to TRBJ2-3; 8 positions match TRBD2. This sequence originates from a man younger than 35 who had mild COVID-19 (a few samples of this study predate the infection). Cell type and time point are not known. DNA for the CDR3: TGCAGTGCTAGCGTCCCGGGAGGGGGAGGTACGCAGTATTTT. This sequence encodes CSASVPGGGGTQYF.